The 18 T cell receptor beta chains listed next were all sequenced from one sample in a study of identical twins. A single record per CDR3 protein comes from TCRdb applying MiXCR to the 5' RACE reads. The sample contains 250,000 or so distinct CDR3 sequences, approximately 6.8% of which appear only once. The sample was also linked to a second study, of yellow fever vaccine responses in identical twins.

Sequenced material: CD8+ T cells sorted from blood. These receptors were obtained from a woman between 18 and 29 years old in good health.

The chain links TRBV24-1 to TRBJ1-5; D call uncertain. CDR3 length: 13 amino acids. The germline gives CDR1 KGHDR, CDR2 SFDVKD. Trimming took 6 bases from V and 7 from J, leaving 12 bases between them. CDR3 DNA sequence: TGTGCCACCAGTAACGGATACGAACAGCCCCAGCATTTT. This gives the protein CATSNGYEQPQHF.

A few counts support this clonotype. The gene calls are TRBV28 and TRBJ2-5, with D possibly matching TRBD1 (5 bases). Germline CDR1 MDHEN, CDR2 SYDVKM. The CDR3 sequence is 15 residues long. With 5 bases removed from V and 2 bases from J, the gap between germline ends came to 15 bases. CDR3 region: CASSPFLDKQETQYF. In nucleotides, the CDR3 is TGTGCCAGCAGTCCCTTCCTGGACAAACAAGAGACCCAGTACTTC.

The CDR3 loop is CASSQERQGGAGANVLTF. CDR3 sequence (DNA): TGTGCCAGCAGCCAAGAGAGGCAGGGCGGGGCTGGGGCCAACGTCCTGACTTTC. V and J are TRBV4-2 and TRBJ2-6; D might be TRBD2 (6 bases). The CDR3 has 18 residues. V was clipped by 0 bases and J by 2 bases, with 14 bases between them. Per the germline V gene, CDR1 is LGHNA and CDR2 is YNFKEQ.

This clonotype was seen many times. The V and J genes are TRBV29-1 and TRBJ1-2; D is unresolved. V lost 3 bases to trimming and J lost 0 bases, with 8 bases between them. Germline lookup yields CDR1 SQVTM and CDR2 ANQGSEA. CDR3 size: 13 residues. CDR3 region: CSVEERANYGYTF. CDR3 DNA sequence: TGCAGCGTTGAGGAAAGAGCTAACTATGGCTACACCTTC.

This chain links TRBV12-5 with TRBJ2-4; D uncertain. The V end was cut by 6 bases, the J end by 1 base, with 4 bases between. The CDR3 has 12 amino acids. Germline V gene lookup returns CDR1 LGHNT and CDR2 FRNRAP. Written as DNA, the CDR3 is TGTGCTAGTGGGGGGGCCAAAAACATTCAGTACTTC. Its translation: CASGGAKNIQYF.

This clonotype was observed at least ten times. The chain has TRBV11-2 and TRBJ2-3, with 8 bases that match TRBD1. V gave up 0 bases and J gave up 13 bases; unmatched junction bases: 9. Germline-derived CDR1 and CDR2 are SGHAT and FQNNGV. The CDR3 contains 14 residues. CDR3 in DNA: TGTGCCAGCAGCTTAGACGGGGTCCTGGACAGGGAGTATTTT. Protein: CASSLDGVLDREYF.

This clonotype showed up many times. The DNA of the CDR3 is TGTGCCAGCAGCTCGCTACGGGACAGGGAAGAGACCCAGTACTTC. It specifies CASSSLRDREETQYF. V is TRBV12-3 or TRBV12-4 and J is TRBJ2-5, with 9 bases identical to TRBD1. CDR3 length: 15 residues. V shed 6 bases, J shed 3 bases, and the junction held 8 bases outside the gene matches.

This clonotype has a count of ten or more. V gene TRBV7-9 combines with J gene TRBJ1-2; TRBD1 aligns across 7 bases. This CDR3 has 13 residues. The V gene's germline CDR1 is SEHNR and CDR2 FQNEAQ (reference sequence). J gave up 8 bases and V 5 bases, and 8 bases lay outside the gene matches. The CDR3 protein is CASSNPGQWGYTF. CDR3 DNA: TGTGCCAGCAGCAATCCGGGACAGTGGGGCTACACCTTC.

This clonotype was picked up a small number of times. The CDR3 DNA reads TGTGCCAGCAGCTCGCCCCCGGGGGAGAGGAACACCGGGGAGCTGTTTTTT. Amino acid sequence: CASSSPPGERNTGELFF. V gene TRBV13 combines with J gene TRBJ2-2, with D possibly TRBD2 on 6 matching bases. V was shortened by 4 bases and J by 1 base, with 16 bases between the two germline ends. This CDR3 spans 17 amino acids. Germline-derived CDR1 and CDR2 are PRHDT and FYEKMQ (reference sequence).

This clonotype was counted a few times. This chain connects TRBV28 to TRBJ1-6, with a weak D call TRBD1 (5 bases). The CDR3 loop spans 16 amino acids. Germline-derived CDR1 and CDR2 are MDHEN and SYDVKM. V lost 6 bases and J 9 bases, leaving 21 bases between the germline ends. This chain's CDR3 is CASSLGGTRHSSPLHF. CDR3 in DNA: TGTGCCAGCAGCCTGGGCGGGACGCGGCATAGTTCACCCCTCCACTTT.

This clonotype appeared many times. V usage is TRBV5-1 and J usage is TRBJ2-4; 8 bases line up with TRBD1. The CDR3 length is 15 residues. The ends lost 8 bases at V and 0 bases at J; junction bases unmatched: 7. Germline values: CDR1 SGHRS, CDR2 YFSETQ. The CDR3 here is CASERQGLAKNIQYF. Written as DNA, the CDR3 is TGCGCCAGTGAGAGACAGGGGCTAGCCAAAAACATTCAGTACTTC.

This clonotype showed up many times. The CDR3 region has the DNA TGTGCCAGCAGTGCGGAACCCTGGACTAGCGGGGCCTACAATGAGCAGTTCTTC. This encodes CASSAEPWTSGAYNEQFF. V usage is TRBV2 and J usage is TRBJ2-1, with 12 bases identical to TRBD2. The junction had 9 bases not matched to a gene; V was cut back by 4 bases and J by 2 bases. Looked up from germline, CDR1 is SNHLY and CDR2 is FYNNEI. CDR3 size: 18 residues.

V is TRBV7-9 and J is TRBJ2-7, with D maybe TRBD1 (6 bases). The germline V gene encodes CDR1 SEHNR and CDR2 FQNEAQ (reference sequence). V lost 0 bases and J lost 5, with 14 bases in between. The CDR3 runs 15 residues. This CDR3 reads CASSLAGTLVDEQYV. The CDR3 bases are TGTGCCAGCAGCTTAGCCGGGACACTCGTCGACGAGCAGTACGTC.

The rearrangement links TRBV9 to TRBJ1-1; D unresolved. There are 15 residues in the CDR3. The V gene's germline CDR1 is SGDLS and CDR2 YYNGEE. The V end was cut by 4 bases, the J end by 1 base, with 14 bases between. The CDR3 DNA reads as TGTGCCAGCAGCCCGGGCCCCCTCGGGAACACTGAAGCTTTCTTT. Protein product: CASSPGPLGNTEAFF.

This clonotype has only a few counts. The CDR3 DNA sequence: TGCGCCAGCAGCCGCGAAGTGGACAGGTCGTTAGACTATGGCTACACCTTC. Its translation is CASSREVDRSLDYGYTF. The V and J genes are TRBV4-1 and TRBJ1-2; 7 bases map to TRBD1. V gave up 4 bases and J gave up 3 bases; unmatched junction bases: 14. The CDR3 length is 17 residues. Germline CDR1 is MGHRA and CDR2 is YSYEKL.

This clonotype was seen at least ten times. The chain recombines TRBV12-3 or TRBV12-4 with TRBJ2-2; the D gene is possibly TRBD1 (6 bases). The CDR3 runs to 13 residues. V was trimmed by 5 bases and J by 6 bases, leaving 10 bases between them. This CDR3 reads CASSPWGPGELFF. CDR3 DNA sequence: TGTGCCAGCAGTCCTTGGGGGCCCGGGGAGCTGTTTTTT.

This chain links TRBV6-5 with TRBJ2-1; the D call may be TRBD1 or TRBD2 (5 bases each). Germline V gene lookup returns CDR1 MNHEY and CDR2 SVGAGI. V lost 4 bases and J lost 8, with 21 bases in between. CDR3 length equals 16 residues. This CDR3 reads CASSSKTGTSVDEQFF. The CDR3, as DNA: TGTGCCAGCAGTTCCAAGACCGGGACCTCTGTCGATGAGCAGTTCTTC.

The table lists this clonotype with many counts. The rearrangement uses TRBV6-2 or TRBV6-3 and TRBJ2-3, with D perhaps given as TRBD1 or TRBD2 (6 bases each). The ends were cut back, 2 bases at V and 2 bases at J, with 8 bases in the middle. The length of the CDR3 is 14 residues. Germline V gene data show CDR1 as MNHEY and CDR2 as SVGEGT. The CDR3 nucleotides are TGTGCCAGCAGTTACGGGGGGCCCACAGATACGCAGTATTTT. The encoded protein is CASSYGGPTDTQYF.